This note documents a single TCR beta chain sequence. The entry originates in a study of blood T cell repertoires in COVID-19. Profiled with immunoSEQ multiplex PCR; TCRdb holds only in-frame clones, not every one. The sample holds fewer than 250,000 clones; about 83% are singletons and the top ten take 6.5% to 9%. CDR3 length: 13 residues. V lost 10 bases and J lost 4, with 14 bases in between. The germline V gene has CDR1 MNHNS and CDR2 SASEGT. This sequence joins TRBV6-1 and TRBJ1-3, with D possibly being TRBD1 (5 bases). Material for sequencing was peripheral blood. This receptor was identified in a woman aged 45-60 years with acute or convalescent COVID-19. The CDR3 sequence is CATREGGGNTIYF. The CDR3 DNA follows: TGTGCCACCAGGGAAGGAGGCGGAAACACCATATATTTT.